This TCR beta chain is drawn from a study of T cell responses to AZD1222 COVID-19 vaccine. Assay: immunoSEQ multiplex PCR; the TCRdb copy retains only in-frame clones and omits some. This table has just over 60,000 clones, approximately 83% appearing once. Germline CDR1 and CDR2: DFQATT and SNEGSKA (reference sequence). V lost 3 bases and J lost 9; bases outside the gene matches: 10. This CDR3 is built from 15 residues. As to this clone: Its antigen remains unknown.

Study-wide results and caveats: Per reports, nearly half of all spike-specific TCRs target regions that are unmutated in variants. Clonal diversity was possibly underestimated, and white British individuals and females predominated among donors.

The rearrangement joins TRBV20-1 to TRBJ1-6, with 8 bases lining up with TRBD1. The sample was peripheral blood, taken on day 0 of AZD1222 vaccination. The clonotype comes from an adult in good health. CDR3 amino acids: CSASFSDRVFSPLHF. The CDR3 region has the DNA TGCAGTGCTAGTTTCTCGGACAGGGTGTTTTCACCCCTCCACTTT.